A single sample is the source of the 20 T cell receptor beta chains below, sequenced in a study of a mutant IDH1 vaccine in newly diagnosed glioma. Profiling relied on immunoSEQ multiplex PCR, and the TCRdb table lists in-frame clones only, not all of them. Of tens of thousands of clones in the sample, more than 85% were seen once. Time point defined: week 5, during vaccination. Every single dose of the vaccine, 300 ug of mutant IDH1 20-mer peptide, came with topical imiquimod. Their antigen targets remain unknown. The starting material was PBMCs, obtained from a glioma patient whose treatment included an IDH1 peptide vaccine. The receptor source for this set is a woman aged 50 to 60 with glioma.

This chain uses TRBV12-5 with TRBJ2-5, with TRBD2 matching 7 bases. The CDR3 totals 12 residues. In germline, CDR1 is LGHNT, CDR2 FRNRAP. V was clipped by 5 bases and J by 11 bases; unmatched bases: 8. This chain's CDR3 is CASGLPGGGQYF. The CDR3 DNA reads TGTGCTAGTGGTCTCCCGGGAGGAGGTCAGTACTTC.

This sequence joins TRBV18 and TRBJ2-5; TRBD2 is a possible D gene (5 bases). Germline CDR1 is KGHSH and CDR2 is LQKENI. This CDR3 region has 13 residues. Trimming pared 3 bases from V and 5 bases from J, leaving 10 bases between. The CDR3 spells CASSPLGLETQYF. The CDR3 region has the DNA TGTGCCAGCTCACCCCTCGGACTGGAGACCCAGTACTTC.

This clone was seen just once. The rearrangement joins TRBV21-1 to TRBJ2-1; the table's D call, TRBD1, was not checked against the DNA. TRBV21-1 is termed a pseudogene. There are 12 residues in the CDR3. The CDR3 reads CASKPTEPRRFF. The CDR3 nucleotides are TGTGCCAGCAAGCCCACAGAACCACGACGGTTCTTC.

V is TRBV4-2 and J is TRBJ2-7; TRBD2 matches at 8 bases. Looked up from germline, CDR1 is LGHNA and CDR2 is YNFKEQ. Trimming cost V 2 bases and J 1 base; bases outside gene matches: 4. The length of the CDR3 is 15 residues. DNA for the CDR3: TGTGCCAGCAGCCAACCTAGCGGGTTATCCTACGAGCAGTACTTC. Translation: CASSQPSGLSYEQYF.

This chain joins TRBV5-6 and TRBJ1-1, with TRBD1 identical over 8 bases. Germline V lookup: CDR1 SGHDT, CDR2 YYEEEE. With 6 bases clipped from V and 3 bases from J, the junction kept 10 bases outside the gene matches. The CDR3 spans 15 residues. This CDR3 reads CASTPRGTGYTEAFF. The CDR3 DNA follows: TGTGCCAGCACCCCGAGGGGGACAGGTTACACTGAAGCTTTCTTT.

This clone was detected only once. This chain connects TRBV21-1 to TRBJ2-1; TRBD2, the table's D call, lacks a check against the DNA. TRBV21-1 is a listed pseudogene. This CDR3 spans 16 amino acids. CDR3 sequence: CASSKGLAGPYNEQFF. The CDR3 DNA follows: TGTGCCAGCAGCAAAGGACTAGCGGGGCCCTACAATGAGCAGTTCTTC.

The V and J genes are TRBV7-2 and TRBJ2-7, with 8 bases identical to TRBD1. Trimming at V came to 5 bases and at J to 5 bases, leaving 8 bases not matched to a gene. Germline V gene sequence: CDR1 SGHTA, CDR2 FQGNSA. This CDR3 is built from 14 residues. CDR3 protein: CASSPDRGSNEQYF. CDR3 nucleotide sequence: TGTGCCAGCAGCCCCGACAGGGGAAGCAACGAGCAGTACTTC. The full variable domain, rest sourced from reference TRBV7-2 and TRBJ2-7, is GAGVSQSPSNKVTEKGKDVELRCDPISGHTALYWYRQSLGQGLEFLIYFQGNSAPDKSGLPSDRFSAERTGGSVSTLTIQRTQQEDSAVYLCASSPDRGSNEQYFGPGTRLTVT.

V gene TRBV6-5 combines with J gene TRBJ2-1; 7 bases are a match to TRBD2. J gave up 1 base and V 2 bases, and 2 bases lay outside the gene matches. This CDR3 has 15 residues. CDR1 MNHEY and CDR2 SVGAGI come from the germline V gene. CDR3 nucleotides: TGTGCCAGCAGTTACGCTAGCGGATCCTACAATGAGCAGTTCTTC. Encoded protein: CASSYASGSYNEQFF.

CDR3 sequence (DNA): TGTGCCTGCCGAGGACTCTTTCTCGGGGAAGGCGAGCAGTACTTC. Its translation is CACRGLFLGEGEQYF. This sequence joins TRBV30 and TRBJ2-5; perhaps TRBD2 as D (5 bases). The J call may be faulty, since TRBJ2-7 better matches the DNA end. The CDR3 is 15 amino acids. Germline-derived CDR1 and CDR2 are GTSNPN and SVGIG (reference sequence).

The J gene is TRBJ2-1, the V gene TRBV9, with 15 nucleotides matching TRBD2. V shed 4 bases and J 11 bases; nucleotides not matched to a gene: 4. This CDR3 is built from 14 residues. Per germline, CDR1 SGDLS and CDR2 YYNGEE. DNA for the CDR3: TGTGCCAGCAGCCCCGGGACTAGCGGGAGGCAGCAGTTCTTC. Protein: CASSPGTSGRQQFF.

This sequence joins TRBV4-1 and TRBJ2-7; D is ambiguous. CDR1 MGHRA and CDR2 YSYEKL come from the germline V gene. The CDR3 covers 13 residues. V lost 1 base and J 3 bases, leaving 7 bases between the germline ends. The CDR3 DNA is TGCGCCAGCAGCCAAGTTGGGCTCTACGAGCAGTACTTC. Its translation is CASSQVGLYEQYF.

The CDR3 region is CASSDAGNTIYF. CDR3 nucleotide sequence: TGCGCCAGCAGCGATGCTGGAAACACCATATATTTT. This chain connects TRBV5-1 to TRBJ1-3, with D hard to call. CDR3 length: 12 residues. V was cut by 4 bases and J by 2 bases, with 4 bases left in between. In germline, CDR1 is SGHRS, CDR2 YFSETQ.

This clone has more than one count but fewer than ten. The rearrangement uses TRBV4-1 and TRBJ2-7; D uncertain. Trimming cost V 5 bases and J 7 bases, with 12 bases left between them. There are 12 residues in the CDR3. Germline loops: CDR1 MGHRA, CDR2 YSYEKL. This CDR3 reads CASSFPSREQYF. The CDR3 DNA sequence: TGCGCCAGCAGCTTCCCCAGCCGGGAGCAGTACTTC.

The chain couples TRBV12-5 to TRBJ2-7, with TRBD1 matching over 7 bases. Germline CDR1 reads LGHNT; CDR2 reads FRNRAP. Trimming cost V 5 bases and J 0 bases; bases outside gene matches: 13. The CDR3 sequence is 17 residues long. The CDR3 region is CASGLSMGQPSSYEQYF. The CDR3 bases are TGTGCTAGTGGTCTCTCGATGGGACAGCCCTCCTCCTACGAGCAGTACTTC. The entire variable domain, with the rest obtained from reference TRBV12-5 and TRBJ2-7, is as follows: DARVTQTPRHKVTEMGQEVTMRCQPILGHNTVFWYRQTMMQGLELLAYFRNRAPLDDSGMPKDRFSAEMPDATLATLKIQPSEPRDSAVYFCASGLSMGQPSSYEQYFGPGTRLTVT.

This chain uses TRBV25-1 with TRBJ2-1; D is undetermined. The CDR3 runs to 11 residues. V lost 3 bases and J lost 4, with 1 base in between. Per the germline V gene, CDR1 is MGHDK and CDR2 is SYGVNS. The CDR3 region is CASSDYNEQFF. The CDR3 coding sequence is TGTGCCAGCAGTGATTACAATGAGCAGTTCTTC.

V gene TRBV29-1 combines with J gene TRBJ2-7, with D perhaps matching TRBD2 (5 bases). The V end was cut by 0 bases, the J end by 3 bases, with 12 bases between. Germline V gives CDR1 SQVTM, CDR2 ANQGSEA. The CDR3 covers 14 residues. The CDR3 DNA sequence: TGCAGCGTTGAAGAACCTAGCTCTAACTACGAGCAGTACTTC. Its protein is CSVEEPSSNYEQYF.

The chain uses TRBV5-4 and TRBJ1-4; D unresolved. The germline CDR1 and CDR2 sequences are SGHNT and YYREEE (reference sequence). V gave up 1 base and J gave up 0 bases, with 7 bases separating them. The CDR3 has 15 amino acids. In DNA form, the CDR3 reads TGTGCCAGCAGCTTGTCCGTTACAACTAATGAAAAACTGTTTTTT. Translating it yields CASSLSVTTNEKLFF.

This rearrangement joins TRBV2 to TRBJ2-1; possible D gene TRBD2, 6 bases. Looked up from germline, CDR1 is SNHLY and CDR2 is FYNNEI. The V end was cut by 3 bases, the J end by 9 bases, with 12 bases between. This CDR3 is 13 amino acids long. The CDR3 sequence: CASSEGGLVEQFF. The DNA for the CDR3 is TGTGCCAGCAGTGAGGGGGGACTCGTTGAGCAGTTCTTC.

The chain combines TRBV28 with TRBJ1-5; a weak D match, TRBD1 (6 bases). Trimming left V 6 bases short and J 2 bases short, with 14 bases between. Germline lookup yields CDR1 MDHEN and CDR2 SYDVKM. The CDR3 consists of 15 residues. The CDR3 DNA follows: TGTGCCAGCAGAGTCATGGGGGCGGGCAATCAGCCCCAGCATTTT. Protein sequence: CASRVMGAGNQPQHF.

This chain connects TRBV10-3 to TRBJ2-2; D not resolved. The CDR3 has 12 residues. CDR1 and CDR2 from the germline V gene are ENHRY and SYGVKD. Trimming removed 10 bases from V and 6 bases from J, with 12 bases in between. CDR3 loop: CANRPESGELFF. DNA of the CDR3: TGTGCCAACCGTCCCGAATCCGGGGAGCTGTTTTTT.